This entry lists 22 T cell receptor beta chains sequenced from one sample in a study of T cell changes during pregnancy in multiple sclerosis. Libraries were prepared by immunoSEQ multiplex PCR; TCRdb keeps only in-frame clonotypes and omits some of them. Of fewer than 140,000 clones listed, about 90% are singletons. The sample was peripheral blood, taken before pregnancy. Source of these receptors: a female donor with multiple sclerosis, enrolled in a pregnancy study.

V usage is TRBV6-5 and J usage is TRBJ2-1, with D maybe TRBD2 (6 bases). The CDR3 sequence is 14 residues long. The ends were cut back, 2 bases at V and 5 bases at J, with 10 bases in the middle. The germline gives CDR1 MNHEY, CDR2 SVGAGI. The CDR3 spells CASSYGGGDNEQFF. The CDR3 bases are TGTGCCAGCAGTTACGGCGGAGGGGACAATGAGCAGTTCTTC.

The rearrangement uses TRBV18 and TRBJ2-4, with no clear D. CDR3 length: 14 residues. V was trimmed by 3 bases and J by 1 base, leaving 7 bases between them. CDR1 and CDR2 (germline): KGHSH, LQKENI. The CDR3 DNA reads as TGTGCCAGCTCACCTTTGCGGGCCAAAAACATTCAGTACTTC. Protein product: CASSPLRAKNIQYF.

The gene calls are TRBV4-1 and TRBJ1-2; tentatively, D is TRBD1 (6 bases). CDR1 is MGHRA and CDR2 is YSYEKL in the germline V gene. The V end was cut by 7 bases, the J end by 7 bases, with 22 bases between. This CDR3 is 15 amino acids long. This chain's CDR3 is CASNTDAARGPGYTF. The CDR3 DNA reads as TGCGCCAGCAACACCGACGCGGCCAGGGGACCTGGCTACACCTTC.

The chain couples TRBV7-2 to TRBJ2-7; 9 nucleotides line up with TRBD1. CDR3 size: 14 residues. V trimming: 1 base; J trimming: 6 bases; junction bases outside the gene matches: 4. Germline V gene data show CDR1 as SGHTA and CDR2 as FQGNSA. CDR3 coding DNA: TGTGCCAGCAGCTTAGGGGGACAGGGTCTCGAGCAGTACTTC. Its translation is CASSLGGQGLEQYF.

This chain connects TRBV28 to TRBJ2-7; perhaps TRBD1 as D (6 bases). V lost 3 bases and J 5 bases, leaving 11 bases between the germline ends. The CDR3 loop spans 13 amino acids. Germline values: CDR1 MDHEN, CDR2 SYDVKM. CDR3 region: CASSFSPGDEQYF. The CDR3 DNA reads TGTGCCAGCAGTTTTTCCCCAGGGGACGAGCAGTACTTC.

This sequence joins TRBV5-6 and TRBJ1-6, with D perhaps TRBD1 (5 bases). The CDR3 is 17 amino acids. V was shortened by 4 bases and J by 0 bases, with 14 bases between the two germline ends. Germline CDR1 is SGHDT and CDR2 is YYEEEE. As DNA, the CDR3 is TGTGCCAGCAGCCCCCGGACACCAAGCTCCTATAATTCACCCCTCCACTTT. Protein product: CASSPRTPSSYNSPLHF.

The V call is TRBV28, the J call TRBJ1-3, with D unclear. The CDR3 totals 15 residues. V dropped 6 bases and J dropped 0 bases, with 12 bases sitting between them. Germline V gene sequence: CDR1 MDHEN, CDR2 SYDVKM. The CDR3 here is CASRGQLVSGNTIYF. The CDR3 DNA reads as TGTGCCAGCAGGGGTCAACTAGTCTCTGGAAACACCATATATTTT.

The chain employs TRBV9 and TRBJ2-1; 7 bases agree with TRBD2. Per germline, CDR1 SGDLS and CDR2 YYNGEE. Germline trimming cut 1 base from V and 0 bases from J; bases unmatched to any gene: 10. The CDR3 consists of 18 residues. The CDR3 loop reads CASSVPREGESSYNEQFF. CDR3 coding DNA: TGTGCCAGCAGCGTACCTAGGGAGGGAGAAAGCTCCTACAATGAGCAGTTCTTC.

The chain uses TRBV2 and TRBJ2-2; a weak D match, TRBD1 (6 bases). The CDR3 covers 15 residues. The germline V and J ends were trimmed by 6 bases and 2 bases, with 13 bases remaining between them. CDR1 is SNHLY and CDR2 is FYNNEI in the germline V gene. CDR3 nucleotide sequence: TGTGCCAGCAGAGGACAGCTCATTAACACCGGGGAGCTGTTTTTT. Translating gives CASRGQLINTGELFF. The whole variable domain, remainder taken from reference TRBV2 and TRBJ2-2, is EPEVTQTPSHQVTQMGQEVILRCVPISNHLYFYWYRQILGQKVEFLVSFYNNEISEKSEIFDDQFSVERPDGSNFTLKIRSTKLEDSAMYFCASRGQLINTGELFFGEGSRLTVL.

The rearrangement uses TRBV28 and TRBJ2-7; the match to TRBD1 covers 7 bases. The length of the CDR3 is 16 residues. V lost 1 base, J lost 6 bases, and 12 bases stayed unmatched. Germline V lookup: CDR1 MDHEN, CDR2 SYDVKM. CDR3 DNA sequence: TGTGCCAGCAGTTTATACTCGGACAGGCCACCTGGCGAGCAGTACTTC. Its protein product is CASSLYSDRPPGEQYF. Variable domain in full (rest from reference TRBV28 and TRBJ2-7): DVKVTQSSRYLVKRTGEKVFLECVQDMDHENMFWYRQDPGLGLRLIYFSYDVKMKEKGDIPEGYSVSREKKERFSLILESASTNQTSMYLCASSLYSDRPPGEQYFGPGTRLTVT.

The gene calls are TRBV5-5 and TRBJ1-2, with TRBD1 matching over 7 bases. The trim removed 1 base at V and 7 bases at J, leaving 4 bases unmatched. Germline values: CDR1 SGHKS, CDR2 YYEKEE (reference sequence). The CDR3 covers 13 residues. CDR3 in amino acids: CASSLPTGSGYTF. In DNA form, the CDR3 reads TGTGCCAGCAGCTTGCCGACAGGGTCTGGCTACACCTTC.

This clone is a singleton in its sample. The J gene is TRBJ2-7, the V gene TRBV5-6; 7 nucleotides agree with TRBD2. Trimming removed 0 bases from V and 1 base from J; junction bases left unmatched: 7. CDR1 is SGHDT, CDR2 YYEEEE, per germline. CDR3 length equals 16 residues. The CDR3, as DNA: TGTGCCAGCAGCTTGGTGGGGCGGCGGGAGTCCTACGAGCAGTACTTC. This sequence encodes CASSLVGRRESYEQYF. The full variable domain, rest sourced from reference TRBV5-6 and TRBJ2-7, is DAGVTQSPTHLIKTRGQQVTLRCSPKSGHDTVSWYQQALGQGPQFIFQYYEEEERQRGNFPDRFSGHQFPNYSSELNVNALLLGDSALYLCASSLVGRRESYEQYFGPGTRLTVT.

The V call is TRBV7-8, the J call TRBJ1-3; D may be TRBD1 (5 bases). Trimming pared 3 bases from V and 0 bases from J, leaving 12 bases between. From germline, CDR1 is SGHVS and CDR2 FQNEAQ. The CDR3 totals 16 residues. The CDR3, as DNA: TGTGCCAGCAGCTTGGAGGGGCGGAACTCTGGAAACACCATATATTTT. This encodes CASSLEGRNSGNTIYF.

Points on this clone: The sample has other DNA sequences that encode this CDR3 too. J is TRBJ1-6 and V is TRBV4-3; D is perhaps TRBD1 (5 bases). Trimming pared 1 base from V and 7 bases from J, leaving 11 bases between. The CDR3 is 15 amino acids. Per the germline V gene, CDR1 is LGHNA and CDR2 is YSLEER. CDR3 sequence (DNA): TGCGCCAGCAGCCAAGCCCAGGGCAGGAATTCACCCCTCCACTTT. Its translation: CASSQAQGRNSPLHF.

The rearrangement joins TRBV7-8 to TRBJ2-7; the match to TRBD2 covers 11 bases. Germline lookup yields CDR1 SGHVS and CDR2 FQNEAQ. The trim removed 4 bases at V and 2 bases at J, leaving 1 base unmatched. The CDR3 loop spans 14 amino acids. Here the CDR3 reads CASSSLAGAYEQYF. The CDR3, as DNA: TGTGCCAGCAGCTCACTAGCGGGAGCCTACGAGCAGTACTTC. Supplemented by reference TRBV7-8 and TRBJ2-7, the full variable domain reads GAGVSQSPRYKVAKRGQDVALRCDPISGHVSLFWYQQALGQGPEFLTYFQNEAQLDKSGLPSDRFFAERPEGSVSTLKIQRTQQEDSAVYLCASSSLAGAYEQYFGPGTRLTVT.

Here the CDR3 reads CASSPPPRTGGKLFGYTF. The CDR3 region has the DNA TGTGCCAGCAGTCCCCCACCTAGGACAGGGGGCAAACTATTTGGCTACACCTTC. This rearrangement joins TRBV13 to TRBJ1-2, with 11 bases that match TRBD1. From germline, CDR1 is PRHDT and CDR2 FYEKMQ (reference sequence). V shed 6 bases, J shed 7 bases, and the junction held 19 bases outside the gene matches. The CDR3 sequence is 18 residues long. Using reference TRBV13 and TRBJ1-2 for the parts outside the CDR3, the full variable domain is AAGVIQSPRHLIKEKRETATLKCYPIPRHDTVYWYQQGPGQDPQFLISFYEKMQSDKGSIPDRFSAQQFSDYHSELNMSSLELGDSALYFCASSPPPRTGGKLFGYTFGSGTRLTVV.

This chain links TRBV7-8 with TRBJ2-3; TRBD2 matches 12 bases. Germline CDR1 is SGHVS and CDR2 is FQNEAQ. The trim removed 5 bases at V and 0 bases at J, leaving 6 bases unmatched. This CDR3 is built from 17 residues. CDR3: CASSILGLAGSTDTQYF. The CDR3 region has the DNA TGTGCCAGCAGCATACTCGGACTAGCGGGGAGCACAGATACGCAGTATTTT.

This clone was observed a single time. The chain employs TRBV6-5 and TRBJ1-2, with unresolved D. The germline gives CDR1 MNHEY, CDR2 SVGAGI. The CDR3 has 14 residues. The V and J ends lost 6 bases and 7 bases respectively, with 18 bases between them. In DNA form, the CDR3 reads TGTGCCAGCAGCCCACGGGGTTCCGCTACTGGCTACACCTTC. Encoded protein: CASSPRGSATGYTF.

The V call is TRBV28, the J call TRBJ1-5; no clear D. The CDR3 consists of 12 residues. Germline CDR1 is MDHEN and CDR2 is SYDVKM. V was trimmed by 2 bases and J by 7 bases, leaving 6 bases between them. As DNA, the CDR3 is TGTGCCAGCAGTTTACTCGGGCAGCCCCAGCATTTT. The encoded protein is CASSLLGQPQHF.

CDR3 bases: TGCGCCAGCAGCCTGGAGGGGGACAGGGGCTACAATGAGCAGTTCTTC. Its translation is CASSLEGDRGYNEQFF. V and J are TRBV5-1 and TRBJ2-1; 10 bases map to TRBD1. V lost 4 bases and J lost 3; bases outside the gene matches: 7. The CDR3 contains 16 residues. Germline values: CDR1 SGHRS, CDR2 YFSETQ.

The J gene is TRBJ2-5, the V gene TRBV7-7, with D unresolved. Germline values: CDR1 SSHAT, CDR2 FNYEAQ (reference sequence). The CDR3 has 15 residues. V was trimmed by 1 base and J by 3 bases, leaving 12 bases between them. The CDR3 reads CASSLGYSIKETQYF. CDR3 bases: TGTGCCAGCAGCTTAGGGTACAGCATTAAAGAGACCCAGTACTTC.

V is TRBV7-9 and J is TRBJ2-1; D uncertain. V dropped 1 base and J dropped 9 bases, with 10 bases sitting between them. This CDR3 is 13 amino acids long. Germline CDR1 reads SEHNR; CDR2 reads FQNEAQ (reference sequence). The CDR3 nucleotides are TGTGCCAGCAGCTTAGGGTCAAGGAGTGAGCAGTTCTTC. This gives the protein CASSLGSRSEQFF. Full variable domain (rest looked up from reference TRBV7-9 and TRBJ2-1): DTGVSQNPRHKITKRGQNVTFRCDPISEHNRLYWYRQTLGQGPEFLTYFQNEAQLEKSRLLSDRFSAERPKGSFSTLEIQRTEQGDSAMYLCASSLGSRSEQFFGPGTRLTVL.